These T cell receptor beta chains were read from a single sample in a study of shared clonotypes between healthy human individuals. Clones were sequenced by immunoSEQ multiplex PCR, and TCRdb holds only the in-frame ones, with some missing. The sample records hundreds of thousands of clones, roughly 98% being singletons. Sequenced input: naive CD8+ T cells sorted from blood. The receptors were sampled from a man aged 30 to 45 in good health. Each CDR3 is given with its conserved first and last residue. Some rows have no size entry. The others give once, few or many, or a class for an expanded clone.

J,V,size,CDR3
TRBJ2-7,TRBV27,-,CATRGGFYEQYF
TRBJ1-2,TRBV2,-,CASSELETSNYGYTF
TRBJ2-3,TRBV6-5,-,CASSYALKDTQYF
TRBJ2-1,TRBV11-2,once,CASSLDSLLAGEHYNEQFF
TRBJ1-1,TRBV5-6,-,CASSSFKKMNTEAFF
TRBJ2-1,TRBV29-1,-,CSVDVRGWQFF
TRBJ1-1,TRBV30,-,CAWSEDSFMEGNTEAFF
TRBJ1-5,TRBV19,-,CASSIGTGPTSNQPQHF
TRBJ2-1,TRBV28,-,CASSTGGIEQFF
TRBJ1-4,TRBV2,-,CASRELGTATNEKLFF
TRBJ2-7,TRBV7-2,-,CASSLWPNTGYEQYF
TRBJ1-1,TRBV5-1,once,CASSPGSNTEAFF
TRBJ2-7,TRBV7-9,-,CASSLATGTGTYEQYF
TRBJ2-5,TRBV7-8,once,CASSLEVVETQYF
TRBJ2-2,TRBV18,-,CASSPSGGFASGSTGELFF
TRBJ2-1,TRBV14,-,CASSSLPGLGHEQFF
TRBJ2-1,TRBV14,-,CASSSYNEQFF
TRBJ2-6,TRBV4-1,once,CASSHGASGANVLTF
TRBJ2-1,TRBV19,-,CASSIEDGYNEQFF
TRBJ2-7,TRBV28,-,CASSLRRLWYEQYF
TRBJ2-7,TRBV13,-,CASSSDNVYEQYF
TRBJ2-1,TRBV7-9,-,CASTQAGGAHNEQFF
TRBJ2-7,TRBV29-1,-,CSVEDSGNYEQYF
TRBJ2-7,TRBV4-1,-,CASSQAPGQVAYEQYF
TRBJ1-2,TRBV13,-,CASSLGQHYGYTF
TRBJ1-2,TRBV5-1,-,CASSSLDGDYGYTF
TRBJ2-7,TRBV30,-,CAWDKGYEQYF
TRBJ2-7,TRBV4-1,-,CASSQPGTGDYEQYF
TRBJ2-7,TRBV11-2,-,CASSLLVEMGLANEQYF
TRBJ2-5,TRBV5-1,-,CASSSEGLIQETQYF
TRBJ1-2,TRBV29-1,-,CSVEAGGEGGYTF
TRBJ2-5,TRBV29-1,-,CSVDTGVGTQYF
TRBJ1-2,TRBV7-9,-,CASSADRDGYTF
TRBJ2-7,TRBV4-1,-,CASKDLGLFEAEQYF
TRBJ2-2,TRBV7-9,-,CAIPGPLSANTGELFF
TRBJ2-1,TRBV29-1,-,CSVALAGINEQFF
TRBJ1-3,TRBV7-9,-,CASSLSGTGNTIYF
TRBJ1-1,TRBV11-2,-,CASSAPFIRATEAFF
TRBJ2-7,TRBV7-2,-,CASSLAASRQAPYEQYF
TRBJ2-2,TRBV7-9,-,CASRSTDSTNTGELFF
TRBJ1-5,TRBV28,-,CASSWTVGNQPQHF
TRBJ2-7,TRBV30,-,CAWSRGSFPYEQYF
TRBJ1-4,TRBV28,-,CASSYPGTADEKLFF